The rows below give T cell receptor beta chains drawn from one sample of a study of T-cell memory formation after mild COVID-19. TCRdb re-analysed the 5' RACE reads in MiXCR, keeping a single row per CDR3 protein. Here the sample spans approximately 290,000 distinct CDR3 sequences, approximately 8.4% being singletons. The specimen was PBMCs or a T cell subset sorted from them (not recorded which). All receptors derive from a man in his late teens or twenties who had mild COVID-19 (a few samples of this study predate the infection). Cell type and time point are not known. CDR3s include the opening cysteine and the closing phenylalanine or tryptophan. A D gene is named only where the DNA matches it firmly. Expanded clones are given a class, and other clones once, few, many or no size at all.

DNA	CDR3	V	size	J	D
TGTGCCAGCAGGGAAACAGGGGGCACTGAAGCTTTCTTT	CASRETGGTEAFF	TRBV6-5	.	TRBJ1-1	TRBD1
TGTGCCAGCAGCCCCCCCAGGTCGACCGGTGAGCAGTTCTTC	CASSPPRSTGEQFF	TRBV7-8	many	TRBJ2-1	.
TGTGCCATATCGGACAGGGAAAACACTGAAGCTTTCTTT	CAISDRENTEAFF	TRBV10-3	many	TRBJ1-1	TRBD1
TGTGCCAGCAGTTTAGGATACCCGAGATTGCACTTC	CASSLGYPRLHF	TRBV12-3/TRBV12-4	many	TRBJ2-7	.
TGCGCCAGCAGCCAAGGTCAGGGGGGTTTTCAGCCCCAGCATTTT	CASSQGQGGFQPQHF	TRBV4-1	few	TRBJ1-5	TRBD1
TGCAGTGCATCTGGGGGCGATTCCCAGCCCCAGCATTTT	CSASGGDSQPQHF	TRBV20-1	.	TRBJ1-5	.
TGTGCCAGCAGTTTCTACGGACAGGGCGGTTACAATGAGCAGTTCTTC	CASSFYGQGGYNEQFF	TRBV6-2/TRBV6-3	.	TRBJ2-1	TRBD1
TGTGCCAGCAGCCCACCTTCGGGACTCAACACCGGGGAGCTGTTTTTT	CASSPPSGLNTGELFF	TRBV7-9	few	TRBJ2-2	.
TGTGCCAGCAGCTCCAGAGATACGCAGTATTTT	CASSSRDTQYF	TRBV7-3	many	TRBJ2-3	.
TGCGCCAGCAGCTCGAATCCAGGGTTAAAGAACACTGAAGCTTTCTTT	CASSSNPGLKNTEAFF	TRBV5-1	few	TRBJ1-1	.
TGTGCCATCGCGACTAGCGGGAGATTAACCGACAATGAGCAGTTCTTC	CAIATSGRLTDNEQFF	TRBV10-3	.	TRBJ2-1	TRBD2
TGTGCCAGCAGTGACAGGACTGGACATGGCTATGGCTACACCTTC	CASSDRTGHGYGYTF	TRBV6-5	few	TRBJ1-2	.
TGCGCCAGCAGCTTGGCCATCGGCGACCAGGAGACCCAGTACTTC	CASSLAIGDQETQYF	TRBV5-1	many	TRBJ2-5	.
TGTGCCAGCAGTCCTCGGGTCTATAGCAATCAGCCCCAGCATTTT	CASSPRVYSNQPQHF	TRBV28	few	TRBJ1-5	.
TGCGCCAGCAGCCAATCAGGGGGAATGGGCGAGCAGTACTTC	CASSQSGGMGEQYF	TRBV4-1	few	TRBJ2-7	TRBD1
TGCAGTGCTAGAGATCGAAGCCACTACGAGCAGTACTTC	CSARDRSHYEQYF	TRBV20-1	.	TRBJ2-7	.
TGTGCCACCAGCAGAGCTACACTGGAAGAGACCCAGTACTTC	CATSRATLEETQYF	TRBV15	many	TRBJ2-5	.
TGTGCCAGCAGAGGGACAGCCCAGCATTTT	CASRGTAQHF	TRBV28	few	TRBJ1-5	TRBD1
TGTGCCAGCAGGGGTTTGGGAGCGGGGGAGTTCACAGATACGCAGTATTTT	CASRGLGAGEFTDTQYF	TRBV2	.	TRBJ2-3	TRBD2
TGTGCCAGCAGCTTATTCCAAGGGTCCTCTCAGCCCCAGCATTTT	CASSLFQGSSQPQHF	TRBV7-2	.	TRBJ1-5	.
TGTGCCAGCCGAGAAGGGAGGACTGGAAACACCATATATTTT	CASREGRTGNTIYF	TRBV6-5	many	TRBJ1-3	.
TGCAGTGTCCCGGCACGCCAGGGGGTGGATACCGGGGAGCTGTTTTTT	CSVPARQGVDTGELFF	TRBV20-1	.	TRBJ2-2	TRBD1
TGTGCCAGCAGCCCAAGAGGTAGCGGGGGGCCTCGGAATGAGCAGTTCTTC	CASSPRGSGGPRNEQFF	TRBV9	few	TRBJ2-1	TRBD2
TGCAGTGCTAGAGATGTTGGTAGGGAAAATCAGCCCCAGCATTTT	CSARDVGRENQPQHF	TRBV20-1	many	TRBJ1-5	.
TGTGCCAGCGGCGATGGCAAAAACATTCAGTACTTC	CASGDGKNIQYF	TRBV6-6	.	TRBJ2-4	.
TGTGCCAGCAGCTTAGGGTGGGGGATCGACAATGAGCAGTTCTTC	CASSLGWGIDNEQFF	TRBV7-9	.	TRBJ2-1	.
TGTGCCAGCAGCGTAGAAGGCACCTATGGAAAACTGTTTTTT	CASSVEGTYGKLFF	TRBV9	few	TRBJ1-4	.
TGTGCCAGCAGCCGACAGGGGACTTCACCCCTCCACTTT	CASSRQGTSPLHF	TRBV2	many	TRBJ1-6	TRBD1
TGTGCCAGCAGTTCCCGTCGGGGGGCCTCCCCCGGGAACACCGGGGAGCTGTTTTTT	CASSSRRGASPGNTGELFF	TRBV12-3/TRBV12-4	.	TRBJ2-2	.